The 25 T cell receptor beta chains in this list originate from one sample, sequenced in a study of CD8+CD57+ T cells in acquired aplastic anemia. Patients chosen for sequencing had CD8+CD57+ cells that had expanded, as shown by flow cytometry. According to the study, genomic DNA was the template for TCR beta VDJ and CDR3 profiling. Via MiXCR, TCRdb re-called the reads, giving one row per CDR3 protein. The sample records roughly 250,000 distinct CDR3 sequences, around 82% being singletons. Sample: sorted CD4+, CD8+, or CD8+CD57+ T cells (not recorded which) from PBMCs. The source of these receptors is a human donor with aplastic anemia.

The V gene is TRBV7-8, the J gene TRBJ1-2; no clear D. The CDR3 consists of 16 residues. Germline V gene sequence: CDR1 SGHVS, CDR2 FQNEAQ. V dropped 0 bases and J dropped 10 bases, with 21 bases sitting between them. The CDR3 here is CASSLAGGGDTYYYTF. CDR3 DNA sequence: TGTGCCAGCAGCTTAGCGGGAGGTGGCGACACGTATTACTACACCTTC. Together with reference TRBV7-8 and TRBJ1-2, the CDR3 gives the full variable domain: GAGVSQSPRYKVAKRGQDVALRCDPISGHVSLFWYQQALGQGPEFLTYFQNEAQLDKSGLPSDRFFAERPEGSVSTLKIQRTQQEDSAVYLCASSLAGGGDTYYYTFGSGTRLTVV.

The chain combines TRBV11-3 with TRBJ2-7, with 7 bases lining up with TRBD1. J lost 1 base, V lost 2 bases, and 14 bases had no gene match. The CDR3 is 18 residues long. Germline V gene sequence: CDR1 SGHNT, CDR2 YENEEA. The CDR3 DNA reads TGTGCCAGCAGCTTACATCTGGCAGGGACAGCCCTTTCCTACGAGCAGTACGTC. It specifies CASSLHLAGTALSYEQYV.

As to this clonotype: The conserved final phenylalanine or tryptophan is absent from the CDR3, which likely points to a read error. The DNA is left out, because the CDR3 cannot be placed on it with certainty; the CDR3 is given as TCRdb lists it. V and J are TRBV7-9 and TRBJ2-3; TRBD1 was called by the table and not checked on the DNA. The CDR3 has 13 amino acids, counting both end residues. Germline loops: CDR1 SEHNR, CDR2 FQNEAQ (reference sequence). The CDR3 spells CASSLVAPDLFFV.

This clonotype was seen many times. Given the absence of the conserved phenylalanine or tryptophan at the CDR3 end, a read error is likely. The limits of the CDR3 on the DNA are not certain, so only TCRdb's listed CDR3 is given. The genes are TRBV7-3 and TRBJ2-3; the D call in the table, TRBD2, was not verified against the DNA. The V gene's germline CDR1 is SGHTA and CDR2 FQGTGA. With termini counted, the CDR3 has 13 amino acids. The chain's CDR3 is CASSSSGTWGETQ.

V usage is TRBV7-8 and J usage is TRBJ2-4; a weak D match, TRBD2 (5 bases). Trimming left V 8 bases short and J 9 bases short, with 14 bases between. This CDR3 region has 12 residues. Germline V gene data show CDR1 as SGHVS and CDR2 as FQNEAQ. The CDR3 sequence: CASGVAGSIQYF. The CDR3 region has the DNA TGTGCCAGCGGCGTGGCTGGGAGCATTCAGTACTTC.

V gene TRBV15 combines with J gene TRBJ2-1; D is unclear. The germline V gene has CDR1 LNHNV and CDR2 YYDKDF (reference sequence). The V gene lost 5 bases and the J gene lost 8 bases, with 16 bases spanning the gap. The CDR3 length is 14 residues. The CDR3 region has the DNA TGTGCCACCAGCCGCGTGGGCCTGGCCTATGAGCAGTTCTTC. Translation gives CATSRVGLAYEQFF.

This clonotype was recorded many times. The chain carries TRBV6-2 or TRBV6-3 and TRBJ2-2; D unclear. This CDR3 region has 14 residues. The germline CDR1 and CDR2 sequences are MNHEY and SVGEGT. The V gene lost 10 bases and the J gene lost 10 bases, with 22 bases spanning the gap. CDR3 sequence reads: CAISFMGSVQELFF. CDR3 nucleotides: TGTGCCATCTCGTTTATGGGCTCGGTTCAGGAGCTGTTTTTT.

The gene calls are TRBV7-9 and TRBJ1-5; D remains ambiguous. The V gene's germline CDR1 is SEHNR and CDR2 FQNEAQ (reference sequence). The CDR3 runs 15 residues. Between the trimmed V and J ends, which lost 3 bases and 14 bases, there was a span of 23 bases. The CDR3 bases are TGTGCCAGCAGCTTTGAAAGAAGCGGGGATCGGGCTGAGCATTTT. Residues: CASSFERSGDRAEHF.

Points on this clonotype: A read error may account for a junction end that differs from germline. The chain uses TRBV2 and TRBJ2-5; D is unclear. Germline V gives CDR1 SNHLY, CDR2 FYNNEI. CDR3 size: 13 residues. The CDR3 sequence: CASGDSSRETQYF. The CDR3 DNA is TGTGCCAGCGGTGACTCGTCCCGGGAGACCCAGTACTTC.

The rearrangement links TRBV19 to TRBJ2-7; maybe TRBD1 (6 bases). Germline CDR1 and CDR2: LNHDA and SQIVND (reference sequence). The CDR3 is made up of 15 amino acids. V was cut by 9 bases and J by 4 bases, with 22 bases left in between. The CDR3 bases are TGTGCCAGCAGGAAATCCCGACAGGCCCATTACGAGCAGTACTTC. Amino acids: CASRKSRQAHYEQYF.

Of note for this clonotype: One end of the junction is discordant with germline, which a read error may explain. The genes are TRBV7-2 and TRBJ2-6; D gene uncertain. Germline CDR1 SGHTA, CDR2 FQGNSA. This CDR3 spans 16 amino acids. CDR3: CASSLEVSYDTNVLTF. The CDR3 nucleotides read TGTGCCAGCAGCTTAGAGGTAAGCTACGACACCAACGTTCTGACTTTC. The variable domain in full, completed from reference TRBV7-2 and TRBJ2-6, reads GAGVSQSPSNKVTEKGKDVELRCDPISGHTALYWYRQSLGQGLEFLIYFQGNSAPDKSGLPSDRFSAERTGGSVSTLTIQRTQQEDSAVYLCASSLEVSYDTNVLTFGAGSRLTVL.

As for this clonotype: An end of the junction differs from the germline gene, which may be a read error. This chain connects TRBV7-7 to TRBJ2-5; possibly TRBD1 or TRBD2 for D (5 bases each). The germline V gene has CDR1 SSHAT and CDR2 FNYEAQ (reference sequence). The CDR3 runs 14 residues. The CDR3 bases are TGTTCTCCTAGGATCGGGGCTTGCCCACTGAAGCTTTCTTTC. It codes for CSPRIGACPLKLSF.

Comments on this clonotype: A junction boundary mismatches the germline segment, possibly from a read error. The chain has TRBV2 and TRBJ2-3; 11 bases are shared with TRBD1. The germline gives CDR1 SNHLY, CDR2 FYNNEI. The CDR3 sequence is 14 residues long. CDR3 protein: CASARTGGTDTRYF. The CDR3 DNA is TGTGCCAGCGCTAGGACAGGGGGCACAGATACGCGGTATTTT.

The V gene is TRBV11-1, the J gene TRBJ2-5; 7 bases map to TRBD1. Germline CDR1 reads SGHAT; CDR2 reads FQDESV (reference sequence). The CDR3 contains 14 residues. The junction had 10 bases not matched to a gene; V was cut back by 1 base and J by 11 bases. The CDR3 sequence: CASSLGLTGNTQYF. As DNA, the CDR3 is TGTGCCAGCAGCTTAGGTCTGACAGGGAACACTCAGTACTTC.

The chain employs TRBV29-1 and TRBJ1-1, with TRBD1 identical over 10 bases. The junction had 6 bases not matched to a gene; V was cut back by 7 bases and J by 4 bases. CDR1 is SQVTM, CDR2 ANQGSEA, per germline. The CDR3 runs to 13 residues. The CDR3 protein is CSASTGGITEAFF. CDR3 coding DNA: TGCAGCGCCTCGACAGGGGGCATCACTGAAGCTTTCTTT.

The gene calls are TRBV24-1 and TRBJ2-4; a weak D match, TRBD2 (6 bases). The CDR3 sequence is 19 residues long. CDR1 KGHDR and CDR2 SFDVKD come from the germline V gene. Between the trimmed V and J ends, which lost 5 bases and 8 bases, there was a span of 30 bases. The DNA for the CDR3 is TGTGCCACCAGTGCTGCAAAGGAGGGGCGCGGTAGCCGTAGGGACATTCAGTACTTC. Protein product: CATSAAKEGRGSRRDIQYF.

The chain is built from TRBV5-4 and TRBJ1-5; D remains unclear. The CDR3 runs 17 residues. Germline CDR1 SGHNT, CDR2 YYREEE (reference sequence). The germline V and J ends were trimmed by 4 bases and 0 bases, with 17 bases remaining between them. CDR3 bases: TGTGCCAGCAGCATGGAGGCGACTTTTTATAGCAATCAGCCCCAGCATTTT. It specifies CASSMEATFYSNQPQHF.

The rearrangement links TRBV24-1 to TRBJ1-5; no firm D call. CDR1 and CDR2 from the germline V gene are KGHDR and SFDVKD. CDR3 length: 17 residues. The ends were cut back, 1 base at V and 6 bases at J, with 18 bases in the middle. The CDR3 sequence: CATSDFEDPAGGQPQHF. In DNA form, the CDR3 reads TGTGCCACCAGTGATTTCGAGGACCCAGCTGGTGGTCAGCCCCAGCATTTT.

With regard to this clonotype: Given the absence of the conserved phenylalanine or tryptophan at the CDR3 end, a read error is likely. The DNA for the CDR3 is TGTGCCAGCCGGGGGGCTAGGGAGACCCAGTACTTG. Its translation is CASRGARETQYL. The chain employs TRBV7-8 and TRBJ2-5; tentatively, D is TRBD2 (7 bases). In germline, CDR1 is SGHVS, CDR2 FQNEAQ. The V and J ends lost 8 bases and 5 bases respectively, with 12 bases between them. The CDR3 runs 12 residues.

A note on this clonotype: A much bigger clone sits one base away, suggesting this may be a read error. The V and J genes are TRBV7-9 and TRBJ2-5; either TRBD1 or TRBD2 may fit D (6 bases each). The CDR3 has 15 residues. CDR1 is SEHNR and CDR2 is FQNEAQ in the germline V gene (reference sequence). Written as DNA, the CDR3 is TGTGCCAGCAGCTTAGCGGGCGGGACAAAAGAGACCGAGTACTTC. The encoded protein is CASSLAGGTKETEYF.

The V and J genes are TRBV11-1 and TRBJ2-5; D call uncertain. The length of the CDR3 is 14 residues. Germline V lookup: CDR1 SGHAT, CDR2 FQDESV (reference sequence). V was trimmed by 1 base and J by 3 bases, leaving 9 bases between them. DNA for the CDR3: TGTGCCAGCAGCTTAGAGTCAGACGAAGAGACCCAGTACTTC. Protein product: CASSLESDEETQYF.

The rearrangement joins TRBV5-5 to TRBJ2-5; 8 bases agree with TRBD1. The V segment lost 7 bases and the J segment 5 bases; nucleotides outside the gene matches: 4. The germline gives CDR1 SGHKS, CDR2 YYEKEE (reference sequence). The CDR3 length is 12 residues. The CDR3 DNA sequence: TGTGCCAGCCGCGGGGACAGGGAGACCCAGTACTTC. It translates to CASRGDRETQYF.

The rearrangement joins TRBV7-3 to TRBJ2-7; a possible D gene is TRBD2 (5 bases). Germline CDR1 and CDR2: SGHTA and FQGTGA. V lost 6 bases to trimming and J lost 1 base, with 25 bases between them. The CDR3 is 18 residues long. The CDR3 is CASSSHGDWGATSYEQYV. CDR3 coding DNA: TGTGCCAGCAGTTCTCATGGGGATTGGGGAGCGACTTCCTACGAGCAGTACGTC.

About this clonotype itself: The germline gene is not matched at one end of the junction; a read error may be the cause. The J gene is TRBJ1-2, the V gene TRBV4-3, with D possibly matching TRBD1 (6 bases). Per the germline V gene, CDR1 is LGHNA and CDR2 is YSLEER. There are 15 residues in the CDR3. This CDR3 reads CVSSQNLDSPCGYTF. The CDR3 DNA is TGCGTCAGCAGCCAAAACCTGGACAGTCCTTGTGGCTACACCTTC.

The J gene is TRBJ2-7, the V gene TRBV2, with 8 bases lining up with TRBD1. The J segment lost 9 bases and the V segment lost 6 bases, leaving 19 bases of the junction unmatched. Germline-derived CDR1 and CDR2 are SNHLY and FYNNEI. This CDR3 contains 16 residues. This CDR3 reads CASRGPGQANLDAQYV. CDR3 nucleotide sequence: TGTGCCAGCAGGGGGCCGGGACAGGCGAACCTGGACGCGCAGTACGTC.